One sample yielded the 7 T cell receptor beta chains listed below, sequenced in a study of T-cell memory formation after mild COVID-19. TCRdb re-analysed the 5' RACE reads in MiXCR, keeping a single row per CDR3 protein. The profile shows 550,000 to 700,000 distinct CDR3 sequences, around a sixth of them singletons. The sample consisted of PBMCs or a T cell subset sorted from them (not recorded which). These receptor sequences come from an adult woman who had mild COVID-19 (a few samples of this study predate the infection). Cell type and time point are not known.

The J gene is TRBJ1-3, the V gene TRBV9; 7 bases line up with TRBD1. This CDR3 is built from 16 residues. After removal of 0 bases from V and 0 bases from J, the junction contained 3 bases not matched to a gene. Looked up from germline, CDR1 is SGDLS and CDR2 is YYNGEE. DNA for the CDR3: TGTGCCAGCAGCGTAGGCGGGGACAGCTCTGGAAACACCATATATTTT. It translates to CASSVGGDSSGNTIYF.

This chain links TRBV30 with TRBJ2-6; the match to TRBD2 covers 9 bases. The CDR3 consists of 16 residues. Trimming at V came to 4 bases and at J to 0 bases, leaving 4 bases not matched to a gene. The V gene's germline CDR1 is GTSNPN and CDR2 SVGIG (reference sequence). CDR3 coding DNA: TGTGCCTGGACTAGCGGGATCAGCTCTGGGGCCAACGTCCTGACTTTC. Translation: CAWTSGISSGANVLTF.

This chain joins TRBV18 and TRBJ2-3, with 12 bases matching TRBD2. CDR1 is KGHSH and CDR2 is LQKENI in the germline V gene. The CDR3 contains 15 residues. With V trimmed by 3 bases and J by 5 bases, 3 bases remained unmatched. Here the CDR3 reads CASSPGLAGLDTQYF. CDR3 DNA sequence: TGTGCCAGCTCACCCGGACTAGCGGGACTAGATACGCAGTATTTT.

There are a few counts of this clonotype. The chain is built from TRBV7-6 and TRBJ2-7; D might be TRBD1 or TRBD2, each matching 5 bases. The germline V gene has CDR1 SGHVS and CDR2 FNYEAQ. Trimming pared 0 bases from V and 3 bases from J, leaving 18 bases between. The CDR3 is 17 amino acids. CDR3 amino acids: CASSLALPGPPHYEQYF. The CDR3, as DNA: TGTGCCAGCAGCTTAGCGCTTCCGGGACCCCCTCACTACGAGCAGTACTTC.

This rearrangement joins TRBV29-1 to TRBJ2-5; a possible D gene is TRBD2 (5 bases). The CDR3 is 15 amino acids. Germline V gene data show CDR1 as SQVTM and CDR2 as ANQGSEA. Deletions cut 7 bases from V and 5 bases from J, with 23 bases between. The CDR3 here is CSARVAGVGAETQYF. In nucleotides, the CDR3 is TGCAGCGCGCGAGTGGCCGGAGTGGGAGCCGAGACCCAGTACTTC.

The chain uses TRBV12-3 or TRBV12-4 and TRBJ2-3, with 8 bases lining up with TRBD1. This CDR3 region has 16 residues. With V trimmed by 6 bases and J by 1 base, 9 bases remained unmatched. The CDR3 loop reads CASRRGQGRRTDTQYF. The CDR3 DNA follows: TGTGCCAGCAGGCGCGGACAGGGAAGGCGCACAGATACGCAGTATTTT.

This clonotype was found many times. The chain uses TRBV11-2 and TRBJ2-1; weak D call: TRBD1 (6 bases). The CDR3 covers 16 residues. V dropped 5 bases and J dropped 1 base, with 15 bases sitting between them. Germline V gene sequence: CDR1 SGHAT, CDR2 FQNNGV. CDR3 DNA sequence: TGTGCCAGCAGCGCCAGGGGCGGGTTTTCCTACAATGAGCAGTTCTTC. The encoded protein is CASSARGGFSYNEQFF.